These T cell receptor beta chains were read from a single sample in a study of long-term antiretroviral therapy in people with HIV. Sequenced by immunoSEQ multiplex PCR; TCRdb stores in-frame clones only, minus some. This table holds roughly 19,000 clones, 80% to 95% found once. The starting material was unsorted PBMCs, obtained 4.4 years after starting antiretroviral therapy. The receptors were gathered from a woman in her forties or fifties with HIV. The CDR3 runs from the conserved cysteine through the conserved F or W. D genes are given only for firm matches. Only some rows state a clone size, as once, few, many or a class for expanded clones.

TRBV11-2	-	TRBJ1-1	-	TGTGCCAGCAGCTTAGATCTAGGGACTGAAGCTTTCTTT	CASSLDLGTEAFF
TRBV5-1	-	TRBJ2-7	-	TGCGCCAGCAGCCCGGAGGTGGGGGCTGGGGAGCAGTACTTC	CASSPEVGAGEQYF
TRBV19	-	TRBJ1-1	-	TGTGCCAGTAGTGGGGGGAGGAGGACTGAAGCTTTCTTT	CASSGGRRTEAFF
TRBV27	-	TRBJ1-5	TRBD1	TGTGCCAGCAGTCCACAGGGGTTGAATCAGCCCCAGCATTTT	CASSPQGLNQPQHF
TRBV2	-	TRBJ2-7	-	TGTGCCAGCAGTGAACCGTTTGTAAGCTCCTACGAGCAGTACTTC	CASSEPFVSSYEQYF
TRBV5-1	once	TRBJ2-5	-	TGCGCCAGCAGCTTGGAAGGGACCCAGTACTTC	CASSLEGTQYF
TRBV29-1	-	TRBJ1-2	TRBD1	TGCAGCGTCGGGACAGGGGGCGTCGGCTACACCTTC	CSVGTGGVGYTF
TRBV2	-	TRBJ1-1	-	TGTGCCAGCAGTGAAACCAGAGCCGGGAAGAACACTGAAGCTTTCTTT	CASSETRAGKNTEAFF
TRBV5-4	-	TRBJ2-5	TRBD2	TGTGCCAGCAGCTCCTTACTAGCGGTCCAAGAGACCCAGTACTTC	CASSSLLAVQETQYF
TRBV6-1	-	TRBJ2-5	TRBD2	TGTGCCAGCGTTGTAAGCGGGGGGCGAAAAGAGACCCAGTACTTC	CASVVSGGRKETQYF
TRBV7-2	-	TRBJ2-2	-	TGTGCCAGCAGCCCGGCTGGCAGAGAGAACACCGGGGAGCTGTTTTTT	CASSPAGRENTGELFF
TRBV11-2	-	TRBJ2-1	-	TGTGCCAGCAGCTTAGATCTGGGATACAATGAGCAGTTCTTC	CASSLDLGYNEQFF
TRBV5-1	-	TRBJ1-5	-	TGCGCCAGCAGCTCCGACGGAGGCAATCAGCCCCAGCATTTT	CASSSDGGNQPQHF
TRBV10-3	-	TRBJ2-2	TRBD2	TGTGCCATCAGTGAACGTAGTGGGGGGGCGAACACCGGGGAGCTGTTTTTT	CAISERSGGANTGELFF
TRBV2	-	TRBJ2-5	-	TGTGCCAGCAGTGAAAATACCTACCAAGAGACCCAGTACTTC	CASSENTYQETQYF
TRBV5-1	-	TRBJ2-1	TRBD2	TGCGCCAGCATGGCTAGCGGGGGGGCGTCTCACGGTGAGCAGTTCTTC	CASMASGGASHGEQFF
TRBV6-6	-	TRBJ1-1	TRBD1	TGTGCCAGCAGTTTCCCAGGGGGAACTGAAGCTTTCTTT	CASSFPGGTEAFF
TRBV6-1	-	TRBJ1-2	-	TGTGCCAGCAGTGGGGGGGGCCTTGGCTATGGCTACACCTTC	CASSGGGLGYGYTF
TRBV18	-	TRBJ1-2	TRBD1	TGTGCCAGCTCCCAGTACTCGGACAGGCGAGTGGATGGCTACACCTTC	CASSQYSDRRVDGYTF
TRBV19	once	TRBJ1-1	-	TGTGCCAGTAGTATGGTAGGGACTGAAGCTTTCTTT	CASSMVGTEAFF
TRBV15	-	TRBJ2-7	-	TGTGCCACCAGCAGAGAAGGGAGGAACGAGCAGTACTTC	CATSREGRNEQYF
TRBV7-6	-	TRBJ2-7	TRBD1	TGTGCCAGCAGCCGGACAGGGTTCGACGAGCAGTACTTC	CASSRTGFDEQYF
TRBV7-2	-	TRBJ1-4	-	TGTGCCAGCAGCCGAAGGGGATCTAATGAAAAACTGTTTTTT	CASSRRGSNEKLFF
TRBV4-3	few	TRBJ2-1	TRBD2	TGCGCCAGCAGCCAGAGTCTAGCGGGGGGGCTTAATGAGCAGTTCTTC	CASSQSLAGGLNEQFF
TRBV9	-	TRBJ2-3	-	TGTGCCAGCGGGGGGGGCGGGCGAACTAGCACAGATACGCAGTATTTT	CASGGGGRTSTDTQYF
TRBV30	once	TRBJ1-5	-	TGTGCCTGGAGTGTGTTAGGGACCAACAATCAGCCCCAGCATTTT	CAWSVLGTNNQPQHF
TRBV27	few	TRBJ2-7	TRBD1	TGTGCCAGCAGTTCCCCGGACAGGGGAGGTTACGAGCAGTACTTC	CASSSPDRGGYEQYF